Listed below are T cell receptor beta chains from one sample, sequenced in a study of T cells in Graves' hyperthyroidism and ophthalmopathy. A single record per CDR3 protein comes from TCRdb applying MiXCR to the multiplex PCR reads. The sample has around 690,000 distinct CDR3 sequences; around 16% are singletons. The sequencing input was blood. The origin of the receptors is a man aged 45-60 years with Graves' hyperthyroidism. Each CDR3 is given with its conserved first and last residue. The order of the fields is clone size, J gene, V gene, D gene, CDR3 protein, CDR3 DNA. D genes are given only for firm matches. Size is stated for part of the rows, as once, few or many counts, or as a class when the clone is expanded.

clone size: many
J gene: TRBJ2-5
V gene: TRBV3-1
D gene: TRBD2
CDR3 protein: CASHLSGLAGLRETQYF
CDR3 DNA: TGTGCCAGCCACCTATCGGGACTAGCGGGATTGCGAGAGACCCAGTACTTC

clone size: -
J gene: TRBJ1-4
V gene: TRBV4-1
D gene: -
CDR3 protein: CASSQERGGEKLFF
CDR3 DNA: TGCGCCAGCAGCCAAGAGAGGGGTGGGGAAAAACTGTTTTTT

clone size: many
J gene: TRBJ2-1
V gene: TRBV14
D gene: -
CDR3 protein: CASSQGPGALTNEQFF
CDR3 DNA: TGTGCCAGCAGCCAAGGACCGGGAGCTTTGACGAATGAGCAGTTCTTC

clone size: few
J gene: TRBJ2-7
V gene: TRBV7-3
D gene: TRBD1
CDR3 protein: CASSLHGTGTYEQYF
CDR3 DNA: TGTGCCAGCAGCCTACACGGGACAGGAACCTACGAGCAGTACTTC

clone size: many
J gene: TRBJ2-1
V gene: TRBV28
D gene: -
CDR3 protein: CASREVVALEQFF
CDR3 DNA: TGTGCCAGCAGGGAGGTAGTAGCTCTTGAGCAGTTCTTC

clone size: few
J gene: TRBJ1-2
V gene: TRBV6-5
D gene: -
CDR3 protein: CASSYIPRGGASYGYTF
CDR3 DNA: TGTGCCAGCAGTTACATTCCTAGGGGGGGCGCGAGCTATGGCTACACCTTC

clone size: few
J gene: TRBJ1-2
V gene: TRBV6-1
D gene: TRBD1
CDR3 protein: CASSSGQPNYGYTF
CDR3 DNA: TGTGCCAGCAGTTCGGGACAGCCGAACTATGGCTACACCTTC

clone size: -
J gene: TRBJ2-7
V gene: TRBV19
D gene: TRBD2
CDR3 protein: CASSWREDPSEQYF
CDR3 DNA: TGTGCCAGTTCCTGGCGGGAGGACCCCTCGGAGCAGTACTTC

clone size: few
J gene: TRBJ1-5
V gene: TRBV19
D gene: TRBD1
CDR3 protein: CASSIAGSGGLQPQHF
CDR3 DNA: TGTGCCAGTAGTATAGCGGGATCAGGGGGCTTACAGCCCCAGCATTTT

clone size: many
J gene: TRBJ2-1
V gene: TRBV10-3
D gene: -
CDR3 protein: CAISEGQKNEQFF
CDR3 DNA: TGTGCCATCAGTGAGGGCCAGAAAAATGAGCAGTTCTTC

clone size: many
J gene: TRBJ2-2
V gene: TRBV5-1
D gene: TRBD1
CDR3 protein: CASRGRQGNTGELFF
CDR3 DNA: TGCGCCAGCAGAGGTCGACAGGGTAACACCGGGGAGCTGTTTTTT

clone size: many
J gene: TRBJ2-1
V gene: TRBV24-1
D gene: -
CDR3 protein: CATSDLTRWDNEQFF
CDR3 DNA: TGTGCCACCAGTGACCTGACTAGGTGGGACAATGAGCAGTTCTTC

clone size: many
J gene: TRBJ1-1
V gene: TRBV7-2
D gene: -
CDR3 protein: CASSARGWNTEAFF
CDR3 DNA: TGTGCCAGCAGCGCCCGGGGATGGAACACTGAAGCTTTCTTT

clone size: -
J gene: TRBJ1-4
V gene: TRBV4-1
D gene: TRBD1
CDR3 protein: CASSRQGLSANEKLFF
CDR3 DNA: TGCGCCAGCAGCCGACAGGGACTTTCGGCTAATGAAAAACTGTTTTTT

clone size: -
J gene: TRBJ2-2
V gene: TRBV20-1
D gene: TRBD1
CDR3 protein: CSANDRGTGELFF
CDR3 DNA: TGCAGTGCCAACGACAGGGGCACCGGGGAGCTGTTTTTT

clone size: many
J gene: TRBJ2-7
V gene: TRBV28
D gene: TRBD1
CDR3 protein: CASSLWKGAISYEQYF
CDR3 DNA: TGTGCCAGCAGTTTGTGGAAGGGGGCTATCTCCTACGAGCAGTACTTC

clone size: few
J gene: TRBJ1-5
V gene: TRBV28
D gene: TRBD1
CDR3 protein: CASSYPDRGRNQPQHF
CDR3 DNA: TGTGCCAGCAGTTACCCGGACAGGGGCCGCAATCAGCCCCAGCATTTT

clone size: few
J gene: TRBJ2-1
V gene: TRBV6-4
D gene: TRBD2
CDR3 protein: CASSDSSASGSDEQFF
CDR3 DNA: TGTGCCAGCAGTGACTCGAGTGCTAGCGGGAGTGATGAGCAGTTCTTC

clone size: -
J gene: TRBJ1-4
V gene: TRBV12-3/TRBV12-4
D gene: TRBD1
CDR3 protein: CASGTGGSTNEKLFF
CDR3 DNA: TGTGCCAGTGGGACAGGGGGGTCAACTAATGAAAAACTGTTTTTT

clone size: many
J gene: TRBJ2-7
V gene: TRBV11-2
D gene: TRBD2
CDR3 protein: CASSSYTTSGGYEQYF
CDR3 DNA: TGTGCCAGCAGCTCATATACGACTAGCGGGGGGTACGAGCAGTACTTC

clone size: many
J gene: TRBJ2-7
V gene: TRBV10-3
D gene: -
CDR3 protein: CAGGTQEYEQYF
CDR3 DNA: TGTGCCGGCGGGACCCAAGAATACGAGCAGTACTTC

clone size: -
J gene: TRBJ1-4
V gene: TRBV4-1
D gene: -
CDR3 protein: CASRKPTAVREKLFF
CDR3 DNA: TGCGCCAGCAGGAAACCGACCGCAGTGAGAGAAAAACTGTTTTTT

clone size: -
J gene: TRBJ2-7
V gene: TRBV24-1
D gene: TRBD1
CDR3 protein: CATSDSGDSYEQYF
CDR3 DNA: TGTGCCACCAGTGATTCTGGGGACAGCTACGAGCAGTACTTC

clone size: many
J gene: TRBJ1-2
V gene: TRBV5-1
D gene: TRBD1
CDR3 protein: CASSGQGNYGYTF
CDR3 DNA: TGTGCCAGCAGTGGACAGGGGAACTATGGCTACACCTTC

clone size: -
J gene: TRBJ1-1
V gene: TRBV18
D gene: -
CDR3 protein: CASSVTSSVAEAFF
CDR3 DNA: TGTGCCAGCTCTGTCACCTCGTCGGTCGCTGAAGCTTTCTTT

clone size: few
J gene: TRBJ2-7
V gene: TRBV6-5
D gene: -
CDR3 protein: CASSYRGREQYF
CDR3 DNA: TGTGCCAGCAGTTACCGGGGGCGCGAGCAGTACTTC

clone size: many
J gene: TRBJ2-7
V gene: TRBV28
D gene: -
CDR3 protein: CASGPLDRLYEQYF
CDR3 DNA: TGTGCCAGCGGACCTCTCGACAGACTCTACGAGCAGTACTTC

clone size: many
J gene: TRBJ2-5
V gene: TRBV2
D gene: -
CDR3 protein: CASSELLAGETQYF
CDR3 DNA: TGTGCCAGCAGTGAACTGCTAGCTGGGGAGACCCAGTACTTC

clone size: many
J gene: TRBJ2-5
V gene: TRBV5-1
D gene: TRBD2
CDR3 protein: CASSFVAGVRETQYF
CDR3 DNA: TGCGCCAGCAGCTTCGTAGCGGGAGTGAGAGAGACCCAGTACTTC

clone size: -
J gene: TRBJ1-4
V gene: TRBV11-2
D gene: -
CDR3 protein: CASSLDTVALSANEKLFF
CDR3 DNA: TGTGCCAGCAGCTTAGATACGGTGGCGCTATCAGCTAATGAAAAACTGTTTTTT

clone size: -
J gene: TRBJ2-7
V gene: TRBV30
D gene: -
CDR3 protein: CAWSTSRRTWYEQYF
CDR3 DNA: TGTGCCTGGAGTACTTCGAGACGGACGTGGTACGAGCAGTACTTC

clone size: -
J gene: TRBJ2-1
V gene: TRBV2
D gene: TRBD2
CDR3 protein: CASRGSGGPLGYNEQFF
CDR3 DNA: TGTGCCAGCAGAGGTAGCGGGGGTCCCTTAGGCTACAATGAGCAGTTCTTC

clone size: -
J gene: TRBJ1-4
V gene: TRBV25-1
D gene: -
CDR3 protein: CASSDSGAAEKLFF
CDR3 DNA: TGTGCCAGCAGTGACTCAGGGGCGGCTGAAAAACTGTTTTTT

clone size: few
J gene: TRBJ2-1
V gene: TRBV7-9
D gene: -
CDR3 protein: CASSLQLVSYNEQFF
CDR3 DNA: TGTGCCAGCAGCTTACAACTGGTCTCCTACAATGAGCAGTTCTTC

clone size: few
J gene: TRBJ2-7
V gene: TRBV28
D gene: TRBD2
CDR3 protein: CASSLDSGSPYEQYF
CDR3 DNA: TGTGCCAGCAGTTTAGACAGCGGGAGCCCCTACGAGCAGTACTTC